The present TCR beta chain was sequenced within a study of blood T cell repertoires in COVID-19. Study-wide background: The origin of the acute and convalescent COVID-19 samples was the United States, Italy and Spain.

Methods used by the authors: Reference gene primer amplification yielded estimated nucleated cell counts. The protocol was immunoSEQ multiplex PCR, while the TCRdb copy is restricted to in-frame clones and leaves out a portion. V and J calls and clone size follow that table, whereas D and trimming were derived from the DNA. The profile covers about 240,000 clones, with 87% appearing a single time and 7.2% taken by the ten largest. The TCR was taken from a man in his sixties who had recovered from COVID-19. Sequencing input: peripheral blood.

CDR3 in amino acids: CASPGQGNEQFF. CDR3 DNA: TGTGCCAGCCCCGGACAGGGGAACGAGCAGTTCTTC. V is TRBV28 and J is TRBJ2-1; 9 bases agree with TRBD1. Looked up from germline, CDR1 is MDHEN and CDR2 is SYDVKM. The CDR3 sequence is 12 residues long. The junction had 6 bases not matched to a gene; V was cut back by 8 bases and J by 10 bases.